The 24 T cell receptor beta chains given below trace back to one sample, sequenced in a study of blood T cell repertoires in COVID-19. This table comes from immunoSEQ multiplex PCR, and its TCRdb copy is limited to in-frame clones, with some not included. The table has almost 200,000 clones, around 92% seen once. The sample consisted of PBMCs or T cells enriched from blood (not recorded which). The receptors originated from a woman aged 18-29 years who had recovered from COVID-19.

The chain uses TRBV28 and TRBJ1-5; 8 bases agree with TRBD1. The CDR3 contains 13 residues. With 10 bases clipped from V and 10 bases from J, the junction kept 12 bases outside the gene matches. From germline, CDR1 is MDHEN and CDR2 SYDVKM. CDR3 protein: CATRGTGRTPQHF. As DNA, the CDR3 is TGTGCCACCCGTGGGACAGGTCGAACACCCCAGCATTTT.

As regards this clone: One end of the junction is discordant with germline, which a read error may explain. The chain recombines TRBV19 with TRBJ1-6; 7 positions match TRBD1. The CDR3 extends over 13 amino acids. The germline V gene has CDR1 LNHDA and CDR2 SQIVND (reference sequence). This CDR3 is CASNIGGGSPLHF. The CDR3 DNA reads TGTGCCAGTAATATAGGGGGCGGCTCACCCCTCCACTTT.

The chain carries TRBV9 and TRBJ2-1; TRBD2 matches at 11 bases. CDR3 length: 17 amino acids. Losses at the gene ends were 0 bases for V and 7 bases for J; bases not matched to a gene: 9. Germline V lookup: CDR1 SGDLS, CDR2 YYNGEE. The chain's CDR3 is CASSVALTSGGTNEQFF. The CDR3 region has the DNA TGTGCCAGCAGCGTAGCCCTTACTAGCGGGGGTACTAATGAGCAGTTCTTC.

The chain recombines TRBV10-3 with TRBJ2-7; perhaps TRBD1 as D (6 bases). With 3 bases removed from V and 0 bases from J, the gap between germline ends came to 12 bases. This CDR3 spans 15 amino acids. Germline V gene sequence: CDR1 ENHRY, CDR2 SYGVKD. The DNA for the CDR3 is TGTGCCATCAGTGAATCTCAGGGGAACTCCTACGAGCAGTACTTC. Translating it yields CAISESQGNSYEQYF.

The chain couples TRBV7-2 to TRBJ1-6; D possibly corresponds to TRBD1 (6 bases). CDR1 and CDR2 from the germline V gene are SGHTA and FQGNSA. V lost 8 bases, J lost 4 bases, and 12 bases lay in between. The CDR3 covers 14 residues. The CDR3 loop reads CASGQGPYNSPLHF. The DNA for the CDR3 is TGTGCCAGCGGGCAGGGGCCTTATAATTCACCCCTCCACTTT.

Points on this clone: The same CDR3 arises from other DNA sequences in this sample as well. This chain links TRBV9 with TRBJ1-3; D is undetermined. This CDR3 comprises 15 residues. Between the trimmed V and J ends, which lost 0 bases and 0 bases, there was a span of 7 bases. The germline CDR1 and CDR2 sequences are SGDLS and YYNGEE. DNA for the CDR3: TGTGCCAGCAGCGTAGATGGGAGCTCTGGAAACACCATATATTTT. It yields the protein CASSVDGSSGNTIYF.

The V call is TRBV4-1, the J call TRBJ2-1, with 9 bases that match TRBD1. V shed 1 base and J 15 bases; nucleotides not matched to a gene: 7. CDR3 length: 13 residues. In germline, CDR1 is MGHRA, CDR2 YSYEKL. CDR3 residues: CASSQGQGDSPFF. In DNA, the CDR3 is TGCGCCAGCAGCCAAGGACAGGGGGACAGTCCGTTCTTC.

The chain joins TRBV5-1 to TRBJ2-7; the D gene is possibly TRBD2 (6 bases). The CDR3 is made up of 14 amino acids. Trimming took 0 bases from V and 4 from J, leaving 11 bases between them. The germline V gene has CDR1 SGHRS and CDR2 YFSETQ. The CDR3 is CASSLGLGLYEQYF. CDR3 in DNA: TGCGCCAGCAGCTTGGGGTTGGGACTTTACGAGCAGTACTTC.

J is TRBJ1-1 and V is TRBV2; 11 positions agree with TRBD1. Looked up from germline, CDR1 is SNHLY and CDR2 is FYNNEI. The CDR3 is 13 amino acids. The ends lost 5 bases at V and 9 bases at J; junction bases unmatched: 5. The CDR3 coding sequence is TGTGCCAGCAGTAACGGACAGGGGGCTCAAGCTTTCTTT. Its protein product is CASSNGQGAQAFF.

This rearrangement joins TRBV25-1 to TRBJ2-2; D is perhaps TRBD2 (5 bases). This CDR3 contains 16 residues. Germline CDR1 MGHDK, CDR2 SYGVNS. V lost 2 bases and J lost 4, with 14 bases in between. The CDR3 region is CASSEEGPISTGELFF. The CDR3 DNA is TGTGCCAGCAGTGAAGAGGGCCCCATATCCACCGGGGAGCTGTTTTTT.

Note on this clone: At one end, the junction sequence differs from germline, possibly due to a read error. The chain is built from TRBV10-1 and TRBJ1-2, with 9 bases fitting TRBD1. CDR1 and CDR2 (germline): WNHNN, SYGVQD (reference sequence). The CDR3 extends over 13 amino acids. The CDR3 here is CASSESGTGIGWF. The CDR3 DNA reads as TGCGCCAGCAGTGAGTCCGGGACAGGGATCGGCTGGTTC.

This chain joins TRBV6-1 and TRBJ1-6; 8 nucleotides agree with TRBD1. CDR1 and CDR2 (germline): MNHNS, SASEGT. Trimming removed 3 bases from V and 6 bases from J; junction bases left unmatched: 10. CDR3 length equals 17 residues. The CDR3 is CASSDGQGGGFNSPLHF. CDR3 sequence (DNA): TGTGCCAGCAGTGATGGACAGGGAGGGGGATTTAATTCACCCCTCCACTTT.

The chain links TRBV7-9 to TRBJ2-2; tentatively, D is TRBD2 (5 bases). The CDR3 runs to 14 residues. With 5 bases removed from V and 7 bases from J, the gap between germline ends came to 14 bases. The germline gives CDR1 SEHNR, CDR2 FQNEAQ (reference sequence). The CDR3 loop reads CASSRLNGGGELFF. CDR3 sequence (DNA): TGTGCCAGCAGCCGACTGAACGGAGGCGGGGAGCTGTTTTTT.

The V and J genes are TRBV19 and TRBJ1-3; unclear D gene. Trimming shortened V by 8 bases and J by 0 bases, and 11 bases separated the two germline ends. Germline V CDR1 and CDR2: LNHDA, SQIVND (reference sequence). CDR3 length: 14 amino acids. The CDR3 region is CASRGRNSGNTIYF. The CDR3 DNA reads TGTGCCAGTCGCGGAAGGAACTCTGGAAACACCATATATTTT.

The V and J genes are TRBV24-1 and TRBJ2-7; D may be TRBD1 (6 bases). Germline V gene lookup returns CDR1 KGHDR and CDR2 SFDVKD. The CDR3 sequence is 14 residues long. Deletions cut 2 bases from V and 4 bases from J, with 11 bases between. The CDR3 DNA sequence: TGTGCCACCAGTGATTCACAGGGTTCGTACGAGCAGTACTTC. As protein: CATSDSQGSYEQYF.

This clone turned up a few times. A much larger clone differs by one base, so this may be a read error. The sample contains more than one DNA sequence encoding this CDR3. The V gene is TRBV7-3, the J gene TRBJ2-2; D gene unclear. The germline V gene has CDR1 SGHTA and CDR2 FQGTGA. V was cut by 4 bases and J by 3 bases, with 3 bases left in between. The CDR3 has 12 residues. CDR3 sequence: CASSSDTGELFF. The CDR3 DNA reads as TGTGCCAGCAGCTCTGACACCGGGGAGCTGTTTTTT.

The chain has TRBV11-2 and TRBJ1-6, with TRBD1 as a possible D gene (6 bases). This CDR3 is 13 amino acids long. CDR1 and CDR2 from the germline V gene are SGHAT and FQNNGV. Trimming removed 5 bases from V and 10 bases from J, with 12 bases in between. The CDR3 sequence: CASSLQGYSPLHF. CDR3 sequence (DNA): TGTGCCAGCAGCCTACAGGGTTACTCACCCCTCCACTTT.

This clone was detected only once. V and J are TRBV5-6 and TRBJ2-2; weak D call: TRBD2 (6 bases). V was pared by 3 bases and J by 6 bases, with 12 bases between. Germline values: CDR1 SGHDT, CDR2 YYEEEE. There are 14 residues in the CDR3. The CDR3 spells CASSYGTRAGELFF. As DNA, the CDR3 is TGTGCCAGCAGCTACGGGACTCGGGCCGGGGAGCTGTTTTTT.

V gene TRBV5-1 combines with J gene TRBJ1-1; D remains unclear. The ends were cut back, 5 bases at V and 0 bases at J, with 11 bases in the middle. The germline CDR1 and CDR2 sequences are SGHRS and YFSETQ. The CDR3 consists of 14 residues. CDR3 bases: TGCGCCAGCAGGACCGGGTCCCTGAACACTGAAGCTTTCTTT. Protein: CASRTGSLNTEAFF.

The V call is TRBV7-9, the J call TRBJ2-3; the D gene is possibly TRBD2 (5 bases). The CDR3 runs 16 residues. Germline V gene sequence: CDR1 SEHNR, CDR2 FQNEAQ (reference sequence). The V end was cut by 1 base, the J end by 5 bases, with 16 bases between. Written as DNA, the CDR3 is TGTGCCAGCAGCTTAGTAATAACCTCTGAGGGAGATACGCAGTATTTT. This codes for CASSLVITSEGDTQYF.

This sequence joins TRBV13 and TRBJ2-5; TRBD2 matches at 8 bases. There are 15 residues in the CDR3. Trimming cost V 6 bases and J 3 bases; bases outside gene matches: 9. In germline, CDR1 is PRHDT, CDR2 FYEKMQ (reference sequence). The CDR3 loop reads CASRPIGGGKETQYF. The CDR3 DNA follows: TGTGCCAGCAGGCCCATCGGGGGGGGAAAAGAGACCCAGTACTTC.

This rearrangement joins TRBV27 to TRBJ1-1, with D perhaps TRBD1 (5 bases). The V gene lost 3 bases and the J gene lost 0 bases, with 17 bases spanning the gap. CDR1 and CDR2 from the germline V gene are MNHEY and SMNVEV (reference sequence). The CDR3 extends over 17 amino acids. As DNA, the CDR3 is TGTGCCAGCAGTTTCGGCCCTTGGAAGGGGATGAACACTGAAGCTTTCTTT. Amino acid sequence: CASSFGPWKGMNTEAFF.

This chain links TRBV11-1 with TRBJ2-3; 7 bases agree with TRBD2. J gave up 3 bases and V 5 bases, and 11 bases lay outside the gene matches. Germline CDR1 reads SGHAT; CDR2 reads FQDESV (reference sequence). This CDR3 has 16 residues. Written as DNA, the CDR3 is TGTGCCAGCAGCCCCGGGGACTATCAGATTACAGATACGCAGTATTTT. Encoded protein: CASSPGDYQITDTQYF.

This chain uses TRBV19 with TRBJ2-7, with D uncertain. CDR1 is LNHDA, CDR2 SQIVND, per germline (reference sequence). The CDR3 is 13 amino acids. Between the trimmed V and J ends, which lost 6 bases and 4 bases, there was a span of 13 bases. The CDR3 reads CASRHPVDYEQYF. DNA of the CDR3: TGTGCCAGTAGGCATCCCGTAGATTACGAGCAGTACTTC. Together with reference TRBV19 and TRBJ2-7, the CDR3 gives the full variable domain: DGGITQSPKYLFRKEGQNVTLSCEQNLNHDAMYWYRQDPGQGLRLIYYSQIVNDFQKGDIAEGYSVSREKKESFPLTVTSAQKNPTAFYLCASRHPVDYEQYFGPGTRLTVT.